The present TCR beta chain was sequenced within a study of regulatory T cells in long-lasting Graves disease. The authors built TCR beta libraries using iRepertoire HTBI primers and Arm-PCR of CDR3 regions. TCRdb reanalysed the multiplex PCR reads using MiXCR and keeps one entry per CDR3 protein. The sample has 300,000 or so distinct CDR3 sequences; 20% are singletons. Worth noting for this clonotype: Its antigen is not known.

The germline V gene encodes CDR1 DFQATT and CDR2 SNEGSKA (reference sequence). V lost 1 base, J lost 7 bases, and 11 bases lay in between. This CDR3 contains 14 residues. Whole-study findings and limits: Persistent Graves' disease cases displayed lower TCR diversity than newly diagnosed ones. Persistent disease preferred TRBV28, TRBJ1-2 and TRBJ2-5. New patients shared roughly 1,000 public clonotypes, and persistent patients shared more, with about 2,700.

Indicated time point: persistent/refractory GD, antithyroid drugs over 5 years with positive TRAb. PBMC-extracted RNA yielded the TCR library. The material sequenced was peripheral blood mononuclear cells (PBMCs), taken when the disease was refractory, from a patient treated with antithyroid drugs. The sequence came from a female donor with Graves disease. The chain recombines TRBV20-1 with TRBJ1-6; perhaps TRBD1 as D (5 bases). The CDR3 sequence: CSARAGDSNSPLHF. The CDR3 region has the DNA TGCAGTGCTAGAGCGGGGGATTCAAATTCACCCCTCCACTTT.